This entry is about one T cell receptor beta chain. This sample is part of a study of blood T cell repertoires in COVID-19. Only in-frame clones appear in the TCRdb table, and some are missing; sequencing was by immunoSEQ multiplex PCR. The data hold approximately 160,000 clones, with around 84% observed a single time. This CDR3 has 15 residues. V dropped 6 bases and J dropped 6; count of bases not matched to a gene: 13. CDR1 is MDHEN and CDR2 is SYDVKM in the germline V gene. The J gene is TRBJ2-7, the V gene TRBV28; 8 bases align to TRBD1. This TCR was recovered from a woman over 75 with acute or convalescent COVID-19. The sequencing input was peripheral blood. CDR3 protein: CASRPTRTGKGEQYF. Here the CDR3 DNA reads TGTGCCAGCAGACCCACCAGGACAGGGAAGGGCGAGCAGTACTTC.